This is a list of T cell receptor beta chains from one sample in a study of response to subunit inactivated influenza vaccine. TCRdb re-called the RT-PCR reads through MiXCR, storing one row per CDR3 protein. The sample lists fewer than 750,000 distinct CDR3 sequences, 12% to 15% occurring once. Sequenced here: PBMCs from blood, sampled 11 to 12 days after vaccination. The receptor set was obtained from a man between 50 and 59 years old who received an inactivated influenza vaccine. Both conserved end residues are part of each CDR3. The D gene is left open where the match is weak. Rows give clone size only sometimes, using once, few, many, or a class for an expanded clone.

cdr3_nt	cdr3_aa	v_call	d_call	clone_size	j_call
TGCGCCAGCAGCCAGACAACCGGGACTAGCTGGATAGATACGCAGTATTTT	CASSQTTGTSWIDTQYF	TRBV4-1	TRBD2	few	TRBJ2-3
TGTGCCAGCAGCTCCTCCGACGTTTGGCCCAACGGCTACACCTTC	CASSSSDVWPNGYTF	TRBV9	.	few	TRBJ1-2
TGCAGCGAGACACGACTTTTATACGAGCAGTACTTC	CSETRLLYEQYF	TRBV29-1	.	.	TRBJ2-7
TGTGCCAGCAGCTTAAGGGACAGAATCTACAATGAGCAGTTCTTC	CASSLRDRIYNEQFF	TRBV7-2	TRBD1	few	TRBJ2-1
TGTGCCAGCAGTAGATTGGACAGGGGGGGTTGGAACACTGAAGCTTTCTTT	CASSRLDRGGWNTEAFF	TRBV6-1	TRBD1	few	TRBJ1-1
TGTGCCAGCAGCTTAGCGGCTAGCGATATTCCCTACGAGCAGTACTTC	CASSLAASDIPYEQYF	TRBV7-2	.	.	TRBJ2-7
TGTGCCAGCTCACCGTGGGACAGCGAAGAGACCCAGTACTTC	CASSPWDSEETQYF	TRBV18	TRBD1	few	TRBJ2-5
TGCGCCAGCAGCCAGGGACAGACTAATGAAAAACTGTTTTTT	CASSQGQTNEKLFF	TRBV4-3	TRBD1	.	TRBJ1-4
TGCGCCAGCAGCCAAGATGTCGCATCCTCTGGAAACACCATATATTTT	CASSQDVASSGNTIYF	TRBV4-1	.	.	TRBJ1-3
TGTGCCAGCAGATCGTCGGCGGCTGGACCGCAGTTCTTC	CASRSSAAGPQFF	TRBV6-2/TRBV6-3	.	once	TRBJ2-1
TGCAGCGTCAGAGCGGGGTTCACAGATACGCAGTATTTT	CSVRAGFTDTQYF	TRBV29-1	TRBD2	.	TRBJ2-3
TGTGCCAGCACCTGGACTAGCGGGAGGTCTAGCACAGATACGCAGTATTTT	CASTWTSGRSSTDTQYF	TRBV2	TRBD2	few	TRBJ2-3
TGTGCCAGCAGGAGGGAAGCGACCTACGAGCAGTACTTC	CASRREATYEQYF	TRBV6-1	.	.	TRBJ2-7
TGTGCCATCAGACTGGGCGACGGAGAGCAGTTCTTC	CAIRLGDGEQFF	TRBV10-3	.	once	TRBJ2-1
TGTGCCAGCAGCTTGGGAATTCCCCGGATCGATACGCAGTATTTT	CASSLGIPRIDTQYF	TRBV7-9	.	.	TRBJ2-3
TGTGCCAGCAGCTTAGGGGCGGGAGGGCCCTCGTATGAGCAGTTCTTC	CASSLGAGGPSYEQFF	TRBV7-2	TRBD2	few	TRBJ2-1
TGTGCCAGCAGCAAATATAACAGGGGGCGAAGCGAGCAGTACTTC	CASSKYNRGRSEQYF	TRBV21-1	.	.	TRBJ2-7
TGCGCCAGCAGCCGCTCAGTTAATTCACCCCTCCACTTT	CASSRSVNSPLHF	TRBV4-1	.	.	TRBJ1-6
TGTGCCAGCAGTTTAGACAGAATCAGCAATCAGCCCCAGCATTTT	CASSLDRISNQPQHF	TRBV12-3/TRBV12-4	.	.	TRBJ1-5
TGCGGGGGCACCCAGGGGTCCAACTATGGCTACACCTTC	CGGTQGSNYGYTF	TRBV20-1	.	few	TRBJ1-2
TGTGCCAGCAGCTTTGAGACAGGGGACTACGAGCAGTACTTC	CASSFETGDYEQYF	TRBV5-4	TRBD1	.	TRBJ2-7
TGCGCCAGCAGCCAAGTTCTCCTAGTTAACTATGAGCAGTTCTTC	CASSQVLLVNYEQFF	TRBV4-1	.	.	TRBJ2-1